These 20 T cell receptor beta chains share one sample of origin, sequenced in a study of shared clonotypes between healthy human individuals. Naivety among CD8 cells was defined by CD45RO negativity and positive CCR7 selection, thereby excluding terminally differentiated effector memory CD45RA+ cells. Here immunoSEQ multiplex PCR was the method, and the copy in TCRdb shows in-frame clones only, minus some. The sample holds some 2.1 million clones, roughly 95% seen once. Sequenced material: naive CD8+ T cells from PBMCs. The receptors here all came from a young man in good health. Some clones in this sample may be carry-over from other donors' samples.

The rearrangement links TRBV4-1 to TRBJ2-7; D is ambiguous. The CDR3 runs to 14 residues. Trimming cost V 1 base and J 2 bases, with 9 bases left between them. Germline-derived CDR1 and CDR2 are MGHRA and YSYEKL. CDR3 coding DNA: TGCGCCAGCAGCCAAGGGAAAGGACCCTACGAGCAGTACTTC. It translates to CASSQGKGPYEQYF.

Comment on this clone: Other DNA variants within this sample encode the same CDR3. The J gene is TRBJ2-3, the V gene TRBV27; D unclear. Deletions cut 4 bases from V and 1 base from J, with 6 bases between. Germline V gene data show CDR1 as MNHEY and CDR2 as SMNVEV (reference sequence). This CDR3 comprises 13 residues. CDR3 residues: CASSSRGTDTQYF. CDR3 sequence (DNA): TGTGCCAGCAGTTCCCGAGGCACAGATACGCAGTATTTT.

V usage is TRBV28 and J usage is TRBJ1-5; TRBD1 matches 7 bases. The germline V gene has CDR1 MDHEN and CDR2 SYDVKM. Losses at the gene ends were 9 bases for V and 6 bases for J; bases not matched to a gene: 8. This CDR3 spans 13 amino acids. The CDR3 here is CASTGVRSQPQHF. The CDR3 DNA follows: TGTGCCAGTACAGGGGTCCGTAGTCAGCCCCAGCATTTT.

This clone appeared once. The chain couples TRBV5-1 to TRBJ1-5; no clear D. Per the germline V gene, CDR1 is SGHRS and CDR2 is YFSETQ. The CDR3 runs 17 residues. Trimming left V 4 bases short and J 1 base short, with 18 bases between. CDR3: CASSPPSGRRSNQPQHF. CDR3 DNA: TGCGCCAGCAGCCCGCCATCCGGCCGCCGGAGCAATCAGCCCCAGCATTTT.

This clone is a singleton in its sample. The V and J genes are TRBV2 and TRBJ2-7; D gene unclear. The CDR3 is made up of 18 amino acids. The germline V gene has CDR1 SNHLY and CDR2 FYNNEI. The V end was cut by 7 bases, the J end by 1 base, with 26 bases between. CDR3 nucleotide sequence: TGTGCCAGCACCCAAGGGTCCAGCGTGGGGTTTCTTTCCTACGAGCAGTACTTC. Its translation: CASTQGSSVGFLSYEQYF.

The chain joins TRBV7-8 to TRBJ2-5; no clear D gene. CDR3 length: 14 residues. Germline-derived CDR1 and CDR2 are SGHVS and FQNEAQ. V lost 5 bases and J 0 bases, leaving 10 bases between the germline ends. The DNA for the CDR3 is TGTGCCAGCAGCCCCCTAGGGAACCAAGAGACCCAGTACTTC. Amino acids: CASSPLGNQETQYF.

This sequence joins TRBV5-4 and TRBJ2-4; D perhaps matches TRBD2 (5 bases). CDR3 length equals 16 residues. V was clipped by 4 bases and J by 3 bases, with 17 bases between them. Germline assignment: CDR1 SGHNT and CDR2 YYREEE (reference sequence). The CDR3 here is CASSKRAEEDKNIQYF. The CDR3 coding sequence is TGTGCCAGCAGCAAACGGGCGGAGGAGGACAAAAACATTCAGTACTTC.

The genes are TRBV5-1 and TRBJ2-7; D remains unclear. CDR1 is SGHRS, CDR2 YFSETQ, per germline. This CDR3 is built from 12 residues. V was clipped by 7 bases and J by 3 bases, with 11 bases between them. CDR3 nucleotide sequence: TGCGCCAGCCAGCTTGATGGCTACGAGCAGTACTTC. Translating gives CASQLDGYEQYF.

V gene TRBV6-1 combines with J gene TRBJ2-1, with 7 nucleotides matching TRBD2. Germline CDR1 MNHNS, CDR2 SASEGT. The V and J ends lost 3 bases and 4 bases, in that order; junction bases with no gene match: 9. This CDR3 contains 16 residues. This CDR3 reads CASSEQPSGIYNEQFF. As DNA, the CDR3 is TGTGCCAGCAGTGAGCAGCCTAGCGGCATATACAATGAGCAGTTCTTC.

The chain is built from TRBV27 and TRBJ2-7, with 7 bases fitting TRBD2. The CDR3 covers 14 residues. Germline CDR1 MNHEY, CDR2 SMNVEV (reference sequence). Trimming removed 3 bases from V and 3 bases from J; junction bases left unmatched: 5. The CDR3 DNA is TGTGCCAGCAGTTTTGGGGAGGGCCGCTACGAGCAGTACTTC. It codes for CASSFGEGRYEQYF.

The chain carries TRBV30 and TRBJ1-5; TRBD1 aligns across 12 bases. Germline V CDR1 and CDR2: GTSNPN, SVGIG (reference sequence). This CDR3 spans 17 amino acids. J was trimmed by 6 bases and V by 6 bases; bases with no gene match: 15. In nucleotides, the CDR3 is TGTGCCTGCACTCTCGGGACAGGGGGCTTTAATCGTCAGCCCCAGCATTTT. Translating it yields CACTLGTGGFNRQPQHF.

The CDR3 DNA is TGTGCCAGCAGACCAGGGACAGAGGGTGGTAGGAATGAAAAACTGTTTTTT. Its protein product is CASRPGTEGGRNEKLFF. The V gene is TRBV27, the J gene TRBJ1-4; 7 bases are a match to TRBD1. The CDR3 totals 17 residues. The germline gives CDR1 MNHEY, CDR2 SMNVEV (reference sequence). The V gene end was trimmed by 6 bases and the J gene end by 5 bases; junction bases not matched to a gene: 15.

The genes are TRBV9 and TRBJ1-3, with TRBD1 as a possible D gene (5 bases). Trimming cost V 4 bases and J 0 bases, with 11 bases left between them. This CDR3 is built from 15 residues. CDR1 is SGDLS and CDR2 is YYNGEE in the germline V gene. CDR3 amino acids: CASSSRQSSGNTIYF. In DNA, the CDR3 is TGTGCCAGCAGCTCCCGACAGAGCTCTGGAAACACCATATATTTT.

The J gene is TRBJ2-7, the V gene TRBV5-4; D gene ambiguous. CDR1 and CDR2 (germline): SGHNT, YYREEE (reference sequence). The V gene lost 0 bases and the J gene lost 5 bases, with 3 bases spanning the gap. The CDR3 spans 11 residues. The CDR3 sequence: CASSLVDEQYF. CDR3 coding DNA: TGTGCCAGCAGCTTGGTCGACGAGCAGTACTTC.

This clone has just one count. The genes are TRBV5-5 and TRBJ1-1; tentative D call: TRBD1 (5 bases). Germline V gene sequence: CDR1 SGHKS, CDR2 YYEKEE (reference sequence). V was trimmed by 1 base and J by 0 bases, leaving 16 bases between them. The CDR3 sequence is 17 residues long. DNA for the CDR3: TGTGCCAGCAGCTTGCCGGGCGCGAGACAGATGAACACTGAAGCTTTCTTT. Its translation: CASSLPGARQMNTEAFF.

J is TRBJ1-1 and V is TRBV7-9; the match to TRBD1 covers 8 bases. The CDR3 is 15 residues long. Germline V gives CDR1 SEHNR, CDR2 FQNEAQ (reference sequence). V was clipped by 5 bases and J by 5 bases; unmatched bases: 10. The CDR3 is CASSRVTGGGTEAFF. The DNA for the CDR3 is TGTGCCAGCAGCCGTGTTACAGGGGGAGGAACTGAAGCTTTCTTT.

The J gene is TRBJ2-7, the V gene TRBV28; D is undetermined. Trimming removed 7 bases at V and 0 bases at J, with 13 bases between. This CDR3 is 14 amino acids long. Germline loops: CDR1 MDHEN, CDR2 SYDVKM. CDR3 bases: TGTGCCAGCATGGGTCAGGCGCTCTCCTACGAGCAGTACTTC. It codes for CASMGQALSYEQYF.

The CDR3 DNA is TGTGCCAGCAGCGGCTCGAGGGACCTCAGCTTGCATTTT. Protein sequence: CASSGSRDLSLHF. The genes are TRBV11-2 and TRBJ1-5, with D possibly being TRBD1 (5 bases). Trimming pared 5 bases from V and 15 bases from J, leaving 20 bases between. This CDR3 spans 13 amino acids. CDR1 and CDR2 (germline): SGHAT, FQNNGV.

The chain couples TRBV15 to TRBJ2-1, with D possibly matching TRBD1 (6 bases). CDR3 length equals 15 residues. Germline V gives CDR1 LNHNV, CDR2 YYDKDF (reference sequence). Trimming took off 7 bases at V and 2 bases at J, with 15 bases between the two ends. The CDR3 DNA sequence: TGTGCCACCACGGACGACAGGCGAACCTACAATGAGCAGTTCTTC. It is translated as CATTDDRRTYNEQFF.

The chain uses TRBV11-3 and TRBJ2-2, with D maybe TRBD2 (7 bases). The CDR3 loop spans 15 amino acids. CDR1 is SGHNT, CDR2 YENEEA, per germline. V shed 5 bases and J shed 7 bases, with 17 bases lying between them. The CDR3 is CASSLVGGRGGELFF. Written as DNA, the CDR3 is TGTGCCAGCAGCCTTGTCGGGGGGCGAGGCGGGGAGCTGTTTTTT. Full variable domain (rest looked up from reference TRBV11-3 and TRBJ2-2): EAGVVQSPRYKIIEKKQPVAFWCNPISGHNTLYWYLQNLGQGPELLIRYENEEAVDDSQLPKDRFSAERLKGVDSTLKIQPAELGDSAVYLCASSLVGGRGGELFFGEGSRLTVL.